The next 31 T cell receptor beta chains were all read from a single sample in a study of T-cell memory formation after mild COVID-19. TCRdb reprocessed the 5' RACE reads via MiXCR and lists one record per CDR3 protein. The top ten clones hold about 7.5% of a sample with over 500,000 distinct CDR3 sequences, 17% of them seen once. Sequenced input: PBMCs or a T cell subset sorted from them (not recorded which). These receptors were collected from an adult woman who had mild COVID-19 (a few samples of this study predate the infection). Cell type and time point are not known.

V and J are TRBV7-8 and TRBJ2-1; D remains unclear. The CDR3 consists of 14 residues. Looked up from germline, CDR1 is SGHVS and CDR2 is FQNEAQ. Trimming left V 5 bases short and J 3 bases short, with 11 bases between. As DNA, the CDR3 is TGTGCCAGCAGCATGTCGGAGAACTACAATGAGCAGTTCTTC. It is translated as CASSMSENYNEQFF.

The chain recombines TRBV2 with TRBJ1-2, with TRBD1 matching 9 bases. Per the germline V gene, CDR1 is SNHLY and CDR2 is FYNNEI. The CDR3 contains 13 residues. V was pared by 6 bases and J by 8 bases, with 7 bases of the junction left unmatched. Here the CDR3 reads CASRYRTGEGYTF. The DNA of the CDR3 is TGTGCCAGCAGATACAGGACAGGGGAGGGCTACACCTTC.

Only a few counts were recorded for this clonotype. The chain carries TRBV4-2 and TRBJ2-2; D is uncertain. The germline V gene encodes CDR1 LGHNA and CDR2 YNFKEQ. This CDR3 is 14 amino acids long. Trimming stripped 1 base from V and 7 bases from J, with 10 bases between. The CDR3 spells CASSQAVVDGELFF. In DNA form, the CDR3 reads TGTGCCAGCAGCCAAGCGGTGGTTGACGGGGAGCTGTTTTTT.

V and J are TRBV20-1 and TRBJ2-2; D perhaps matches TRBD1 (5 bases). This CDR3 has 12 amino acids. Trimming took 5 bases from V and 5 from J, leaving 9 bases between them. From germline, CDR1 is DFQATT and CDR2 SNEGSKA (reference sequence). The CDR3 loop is CSAPGYTGELFF. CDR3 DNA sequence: TGCAGTGCTCCAGGGTATACCGGGGAGCTGTTTTTT.

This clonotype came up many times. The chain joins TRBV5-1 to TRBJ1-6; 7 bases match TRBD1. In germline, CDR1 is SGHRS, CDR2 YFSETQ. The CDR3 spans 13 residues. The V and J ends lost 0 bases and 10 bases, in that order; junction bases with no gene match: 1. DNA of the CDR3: TGCGCCAGCAGCTTGGGACAGGGATCACCCCTCCACTTT. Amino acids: CASSLGQGSPLHF.

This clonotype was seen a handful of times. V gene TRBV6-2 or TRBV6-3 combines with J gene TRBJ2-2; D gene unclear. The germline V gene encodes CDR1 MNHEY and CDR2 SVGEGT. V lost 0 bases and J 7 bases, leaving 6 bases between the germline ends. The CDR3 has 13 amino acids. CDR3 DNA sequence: TGTGCCAGCAGTTACTCGGAGAGCGGGGAGCTGTTTTTT. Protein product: CASSYSESGELFF.

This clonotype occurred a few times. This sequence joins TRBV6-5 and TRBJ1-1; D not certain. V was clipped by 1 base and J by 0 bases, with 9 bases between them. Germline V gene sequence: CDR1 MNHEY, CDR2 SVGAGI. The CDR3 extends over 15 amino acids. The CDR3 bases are TGTGCCAGCAGTTACTATCACACCATGAACACTGAAGCTTTCTTT. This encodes CASSYYHTMNTEAFF.

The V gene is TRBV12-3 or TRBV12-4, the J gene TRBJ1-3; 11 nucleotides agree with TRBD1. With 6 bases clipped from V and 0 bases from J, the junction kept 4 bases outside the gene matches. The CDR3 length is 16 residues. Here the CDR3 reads CASSLGQGGSGNTIYF. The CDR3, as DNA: TGTGCCAGCAGCCTGGGACAGGGGGGCTCTGGAAACACCATATATTTT.

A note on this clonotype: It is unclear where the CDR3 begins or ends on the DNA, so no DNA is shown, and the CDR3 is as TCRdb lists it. This chain's CDR3 is CASSFGTGTYEEYF. The V gene is TRBV5-1, the J gene TRBJ2-7; the table names TRBD1, a call not compared with the DNA. 14 amino acids form the CDR3, both terminal residues included. Germline values: CDR1 SGHRS, CDR2 YFSETQ.

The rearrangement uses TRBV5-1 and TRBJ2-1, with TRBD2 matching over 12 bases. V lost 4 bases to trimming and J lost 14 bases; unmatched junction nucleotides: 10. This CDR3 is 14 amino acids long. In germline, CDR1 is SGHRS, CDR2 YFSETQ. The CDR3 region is CASSLRLAGEPEFF. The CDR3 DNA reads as TGCGCCAGCAGCCTAAGACTAGCGGGGGAACCGGAGTTCTTC.

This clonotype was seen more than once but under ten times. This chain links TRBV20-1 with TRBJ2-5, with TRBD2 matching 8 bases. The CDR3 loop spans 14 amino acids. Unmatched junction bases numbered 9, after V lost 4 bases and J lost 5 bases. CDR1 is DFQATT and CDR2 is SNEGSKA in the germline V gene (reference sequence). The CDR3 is CSAIYTSGWETQYF. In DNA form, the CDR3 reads TGCAGTGCTATCTATACTAGCGGATGGGAGACCCAGTACTTC.

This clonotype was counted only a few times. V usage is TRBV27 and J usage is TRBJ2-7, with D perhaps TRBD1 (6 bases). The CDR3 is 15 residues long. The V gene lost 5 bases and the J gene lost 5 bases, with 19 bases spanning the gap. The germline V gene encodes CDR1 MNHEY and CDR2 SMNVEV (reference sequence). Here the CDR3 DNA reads TGTGCCAGCAGTCTACAGGTACAGGGAGTTCACGAGCAGTACTTC. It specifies CASSLQVQGVHEQYF.

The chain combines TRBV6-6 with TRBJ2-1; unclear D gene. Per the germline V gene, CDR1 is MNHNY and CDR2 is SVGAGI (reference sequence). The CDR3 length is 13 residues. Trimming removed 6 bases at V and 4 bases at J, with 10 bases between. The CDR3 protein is CASSRNLYNEQFF. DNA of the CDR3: TGTGCCAGCAGCAGGAACTTGTACAATGAGCAGTTCTTC.

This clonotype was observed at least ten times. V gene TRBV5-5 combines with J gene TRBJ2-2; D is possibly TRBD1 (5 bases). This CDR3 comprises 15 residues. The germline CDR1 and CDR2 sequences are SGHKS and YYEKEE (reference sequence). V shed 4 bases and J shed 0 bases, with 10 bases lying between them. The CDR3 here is CASSGSGPNTGELFF. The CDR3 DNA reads TGTGCCAGCAGCGGATCAGGGCCGAACACCGGGGAGCTGTTTTTT.

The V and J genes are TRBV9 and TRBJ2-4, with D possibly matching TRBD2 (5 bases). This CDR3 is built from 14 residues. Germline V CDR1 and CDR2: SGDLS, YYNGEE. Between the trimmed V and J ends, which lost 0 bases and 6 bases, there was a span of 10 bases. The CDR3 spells CASSVDGRGNIQYF. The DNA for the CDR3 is TGTGCCAGCAGCGTAGACGGCCGGGGAAACATTCAGTACTTC.

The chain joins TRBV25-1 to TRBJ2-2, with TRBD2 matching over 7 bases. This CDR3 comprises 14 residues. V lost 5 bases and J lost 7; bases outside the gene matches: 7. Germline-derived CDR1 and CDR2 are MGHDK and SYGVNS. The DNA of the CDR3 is TGTGCCAGCAGTAGGGCTAGCGGCAGCGGGGAGCTGTTTTTT. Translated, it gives CASSRASGSGELFF. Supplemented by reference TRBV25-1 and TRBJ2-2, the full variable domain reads EADIYQTPRYLVIGTGKKITLECSQTMGHDKMYWYQQDPGMELHLIHYSYGVNSTEKGDLSSESTVSRIRTEHFPLTLESARPSHTSQYLCASSRASGSGELFFGEGSRLTVL.

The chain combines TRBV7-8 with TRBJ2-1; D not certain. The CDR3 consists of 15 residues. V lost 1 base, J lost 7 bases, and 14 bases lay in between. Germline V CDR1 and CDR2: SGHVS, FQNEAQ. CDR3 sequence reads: CASSLGASLGNEQFF. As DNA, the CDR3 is TGTGCCAGCAGCTTAGGGGCCTCCCTAGGTAATGAGCAGTTCTTC.

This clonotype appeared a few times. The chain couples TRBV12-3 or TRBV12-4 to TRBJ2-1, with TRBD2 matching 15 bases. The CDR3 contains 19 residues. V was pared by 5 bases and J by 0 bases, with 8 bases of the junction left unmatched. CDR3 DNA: TGTGCCAGCAGTCACCGGCCGGGACTAGCGGGGGGCTCCTACAATGAGCAGTTCTTC. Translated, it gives CASSHRPGLAGGSYNEQFF.

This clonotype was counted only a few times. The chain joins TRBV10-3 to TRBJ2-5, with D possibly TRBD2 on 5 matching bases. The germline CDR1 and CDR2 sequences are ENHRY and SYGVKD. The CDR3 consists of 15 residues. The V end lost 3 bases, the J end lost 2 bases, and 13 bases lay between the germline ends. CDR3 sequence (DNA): TGTGCCATCAGTGACCCTACTAGGGAACAAGAGACCCAGTACTTC. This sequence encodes CAISDPTREQETQYF.

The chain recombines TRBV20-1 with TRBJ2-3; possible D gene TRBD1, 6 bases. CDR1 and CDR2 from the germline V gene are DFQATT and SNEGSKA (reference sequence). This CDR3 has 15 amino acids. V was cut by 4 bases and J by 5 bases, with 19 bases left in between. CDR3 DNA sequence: TGCAGTGCTATTGTCGCGGCAGGGGATGGAGATACGCAGTATTTT. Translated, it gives CSAIVAAGDGDTQYF.

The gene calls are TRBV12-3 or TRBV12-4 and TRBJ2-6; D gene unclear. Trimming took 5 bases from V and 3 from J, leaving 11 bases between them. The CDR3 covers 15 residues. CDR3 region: CASSIKGYGANVLTF. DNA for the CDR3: TGTGCCAGCAGTATAAAAGGGTATGGGGCCAACGTCCTGACTTTC.

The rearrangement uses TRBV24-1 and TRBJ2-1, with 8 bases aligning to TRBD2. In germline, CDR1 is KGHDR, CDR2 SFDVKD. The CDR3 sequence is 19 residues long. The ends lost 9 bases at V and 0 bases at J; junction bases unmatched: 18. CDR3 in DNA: TGTGCCACCTCCTCTGGCAGGGTTAGGCGGGGGGCCTCCTACAATGAGCAGTTCTTC. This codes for CATSSGRVRRGASYNEQFF.

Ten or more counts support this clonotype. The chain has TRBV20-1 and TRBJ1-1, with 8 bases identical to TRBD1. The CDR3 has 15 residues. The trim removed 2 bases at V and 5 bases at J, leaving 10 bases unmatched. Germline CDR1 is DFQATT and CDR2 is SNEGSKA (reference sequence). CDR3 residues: CSARSLGQGWTEAFF. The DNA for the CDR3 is TGCAGTGCTAGATCCCTCGGACAGGGTTGGACTGAAGCTTTCTTT.

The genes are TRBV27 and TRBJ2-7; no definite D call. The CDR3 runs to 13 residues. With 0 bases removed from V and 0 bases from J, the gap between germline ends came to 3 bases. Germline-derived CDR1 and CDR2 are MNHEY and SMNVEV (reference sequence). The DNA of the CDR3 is TGTGCCAGCAGTTTATCAACCTCCTACGAGCAGTACTTC. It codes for CASSLSTSYEQYF.

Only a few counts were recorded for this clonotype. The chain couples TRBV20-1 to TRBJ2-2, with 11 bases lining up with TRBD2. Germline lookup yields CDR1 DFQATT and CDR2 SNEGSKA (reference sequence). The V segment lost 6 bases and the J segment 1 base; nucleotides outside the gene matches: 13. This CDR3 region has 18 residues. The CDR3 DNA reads TGCAGTGCGCAGTCTAGCGGGGGGATCACTTGGAACACCGGGGAGCTGTTTTTT. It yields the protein CSAQSSGGITWNTGELFF.

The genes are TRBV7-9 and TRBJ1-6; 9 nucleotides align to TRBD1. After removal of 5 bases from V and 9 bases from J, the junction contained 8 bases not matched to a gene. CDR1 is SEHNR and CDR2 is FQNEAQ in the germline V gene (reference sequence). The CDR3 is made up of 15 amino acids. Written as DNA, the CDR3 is TGTGCCAGCAGCGGTGAGACAGGGGGGAGTTCACCCCTCCACTTT. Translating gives CASSGETGGSSPLHF.

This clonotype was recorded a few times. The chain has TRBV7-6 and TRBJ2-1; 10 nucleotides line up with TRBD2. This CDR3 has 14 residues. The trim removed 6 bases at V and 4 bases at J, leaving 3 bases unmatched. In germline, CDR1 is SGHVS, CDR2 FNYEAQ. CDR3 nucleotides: TGTGCCAGCAGGGGACTAGCGCCTTACAATGAGCAGTTCTTC. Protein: CASRGLAPYNEQFF.

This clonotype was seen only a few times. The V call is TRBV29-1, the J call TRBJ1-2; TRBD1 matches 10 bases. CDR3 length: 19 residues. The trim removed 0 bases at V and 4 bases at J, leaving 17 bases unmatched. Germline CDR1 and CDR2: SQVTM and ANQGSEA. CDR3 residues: CSVEDPWDRGGLLGYGYTF. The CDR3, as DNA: TGCAGCGTTGAAGATCCCTGGGACAGGGGAGGGCTTCTAGGCTATGGCTACACCTTC.

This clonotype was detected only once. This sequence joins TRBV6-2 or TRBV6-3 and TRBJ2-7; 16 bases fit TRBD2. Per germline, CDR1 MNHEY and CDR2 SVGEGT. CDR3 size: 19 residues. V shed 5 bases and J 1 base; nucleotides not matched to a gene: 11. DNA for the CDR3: TGTGCCAGCAGTCCCGGGACTAGCGGGAGGGCCCGTTCATCCTACGAGCAGTACTTC. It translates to CASSPGTSGRARSSYEQYF.

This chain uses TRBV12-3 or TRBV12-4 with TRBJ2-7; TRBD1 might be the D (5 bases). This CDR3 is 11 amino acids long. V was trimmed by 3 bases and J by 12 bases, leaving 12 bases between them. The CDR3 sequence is CASSFGALRYF. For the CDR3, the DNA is TGTGCCAGCAGTTTTGGGGCATTGCGGTACTTC.

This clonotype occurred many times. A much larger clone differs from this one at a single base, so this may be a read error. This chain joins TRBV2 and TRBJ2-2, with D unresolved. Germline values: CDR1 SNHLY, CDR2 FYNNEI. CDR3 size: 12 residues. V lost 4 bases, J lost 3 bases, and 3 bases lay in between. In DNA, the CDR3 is TGTGCCAGCAGTGCCGACACCGGGGAGCTGTTTTTT. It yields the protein CASSADTGELFF.